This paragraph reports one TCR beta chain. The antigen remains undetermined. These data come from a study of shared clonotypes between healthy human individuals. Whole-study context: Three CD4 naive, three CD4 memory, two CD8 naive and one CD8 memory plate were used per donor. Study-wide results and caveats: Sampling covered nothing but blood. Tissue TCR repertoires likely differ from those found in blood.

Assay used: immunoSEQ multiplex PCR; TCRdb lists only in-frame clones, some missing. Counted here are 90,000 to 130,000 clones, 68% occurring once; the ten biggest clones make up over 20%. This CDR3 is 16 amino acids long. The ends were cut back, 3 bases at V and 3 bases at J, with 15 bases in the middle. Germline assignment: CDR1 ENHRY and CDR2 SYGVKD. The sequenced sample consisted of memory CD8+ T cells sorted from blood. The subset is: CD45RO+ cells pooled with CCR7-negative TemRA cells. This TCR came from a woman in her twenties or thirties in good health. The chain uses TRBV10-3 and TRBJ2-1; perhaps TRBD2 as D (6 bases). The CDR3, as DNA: TGTGCCATCAGTGATCCGGGGGAGAATATCTACAATGAGCAGTTCTTC. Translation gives CAISDPGENIYNEQFF.